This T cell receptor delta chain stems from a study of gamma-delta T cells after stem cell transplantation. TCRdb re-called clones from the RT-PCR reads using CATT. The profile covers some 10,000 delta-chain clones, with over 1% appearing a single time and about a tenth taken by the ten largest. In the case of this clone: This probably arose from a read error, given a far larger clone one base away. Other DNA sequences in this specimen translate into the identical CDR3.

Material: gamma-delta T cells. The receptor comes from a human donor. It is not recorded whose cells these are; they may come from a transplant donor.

The DNA of the CDR3 is TGTGCCTGTGACACCGTGGCTTCTCTGGGGGATACCGGCGATAAACTCATCTTT. Translating it yields CACDTVASLGDTGDKLIF. This rearrangement joins TRDV2 to TRDJ1, with 11 bases aligning to TRDD3. V shed 0 bases, J shed 4 bases, and the junction held 12 bases outside the gene matches. This CDR3 spans 18 amino acids. Per the germline V gene, CDR1 is GEAIGNYY and CDR2 is EKD.